These 28 T cell receptor beta chains were all obtained from the same sample, sequenced in a study of T cells after yellow fever vaccination. TCRdb reprocessed the 5' RACE reads via MiXCR and lists one record per CDR3 protein. The sample consists of some 350,000 distinct CDR3 sequences, approximately 3.9% of them appearing once. This specimen was PBMCs, taken 5 days after the yellow fever booster vaccination. These receptors all come from a man aged 18 to 30 who received the YFV17D yellow fever vaccine.

This clonotype was detected ten times or more. At one end, the junction sequence differs from germline, possibly due to a read error. The CDR3: CASSLTSTGGYTEAFF. In DNA, the CDR3 is TGTGCCAGCAGCCTAACGAGTACAGGGGGGTACACTGAAGCTTTCTTT. The gene calls are TRBV7-3 and TRBJ1-1, with 8 positions matching TRBD1. Germline CDR1 and CDR2: SGHTA and FQGTGA. The CDR3 runs 16 residues.

In its sample, this clonotype was seen a few times. The chain employs TRBV15 and TRBJ1-6; D call uncertain. Germline V CDR1 and CDR2: LNHNV, YYDKDF (reference sequence). The CDR3 has 16 residues. The V gene lost 0 bases and the J gene lost 10 bases, with 16 bases spanning the gap. This chain's CDR3 is CATSRDADGPRSPLHF. The CDR3 DNA reads as TGTGCCACCAGCAGAGATGCGGACGGGCCCAGATCACCCCTCCACTTT.

This chain connects TRBV3-1 to TRBJ1-5; possible D gene TRBD1, 6 bases. Germline values: CDR1 LGHDT, CDR2 YNNKEL (reference sequence). The CDR3 contains 15 residues. V lost 2 bases and J 4 bases, leaving 12 bases between the germline ends. The CDR3, as DNA: TGTGCCAGCAGCCAATCAGGGGTTGTAAATCAGCCCCAGCATTTT. Its translation is CASSQSGVVNQPQHF.

This clonotype has at least ten counts. The chain has TRBV6-2 or TRBV6-3 and TRBJ2-7; TRBD1 matches 9 bases. Germline-derived CDR1 and CDR2 are MNHEY and SVGEGT. This CDR3 comprises 14 residues. V shed 5 bases and J 3 bases; nucleotides not matched to a gene: 5. CDR3 sequence: CASSPTGGNYEQYF. The CDR3, as DNA: TGTGCCAGCAGTCCGACAGGGGGTAACTACGAGCAGTACTTC.

The chain employs TRBV4-3 and TRBJ1-2, with D maybe TRBD1 (5 bases). Germline CDR1 is LGHNA and CDR2 is YSLEER. The CDR3 has 15 amino acids. Trimming pared 0 bases from V and 4 bases from J, leaving 12 bases between. In nucleotides, the CDR3 is TGCGCCAGCAGCCAAGATCGCGAGGGGAGCTATGGCTACACCTTC. It yields the protein CASSQDREGSYGYTF.

This clonotype was found a few times. The chain couples TRBV4-1 to TRBJ2-1; no firm D call. The CDR3 runs to 15 residues. Trimming cost V 0 bases and J 3 bases, with 9 bases left between them. Germline values: CDR1 MGHRA, CDR2 YSYEKL. CDR3 DNA: TGCGCCAGCAGCCAAGATCCAGCTGACTACAATGAGCAGTTCTTC. Its protein product is CASSQDPADYNEQFF.

At least ten counts were recorded for this clonotype. The chain has TRBV5-1 and TRBJ2-2; D is perhaps TRBD1 (7 bases). The CDR3 consists of 15 residues. CDR1 is SGHRS and CDR2 is YFSETQ in the germline V gene. Trimming took 3 bases from V and 4 from J, leaving 13 bases between them. The CDR3 coding sequence is TGCGCCAGCAGCTGGGCCAGGGGGGTCACCGGGGAGCTGTTTTTT. Translating it yields CASSWARGVTGELFF.

This clonotype was found a few times. The DNA of the CDR3 is TGTGCCAGCAGTCTCCAGGGGGCCTACGAGCAGTACGTC. It yields the protein CASSLQGAYEQYV. The chain employs TRBV6-6 and TRBJ2-7, with 7 bases matching TRBD1. Germline V gene sequence: CDR1 MNHNY, CDR2 SVGAGI (reference sequence). This CDR3 is built from 13 residues. V trimming: 5 bases; J trimming: 2 bases; junction bases outside the gene matches: 3.

Notes on this clonotype: A much larger clone lies one base from this, so it may be a read error. This sequence joins TRBV5-5 and TRBJ2-1; D remains unclear. Germline CDR1 reads SGHKS; CDR2 reads YYEKEE (reference sequence). The CDR3 loop spans 12 amino acids. Trimming pared 4 bases from V and 9 bases from J, leaving 11 bases between. The CDR3 reads CASSPLLIEQFF. DNA of the CDR3: TGTGCCAGCAGCCCTCTCCTCATTGAGCAGTTCTTC.

The V gene is TRBV7-9, the J gene TRBJ1-6; 7 bases agree with TRBD1. With 3 bases clipped from V and 11 bases from J, the junction kept 7 bases outside the gene matches. Germline V gives CDR1 SEHNR, CDR2 FQNEAQ (reference sequence). This CDR3 region has 14 residues. CDR3 sequence reads: CASSFGQANTPLHF. In DNA, the CDR3 is TGTGCCAGCAGCTTTGGACAGGCCAATACACCCCTCCACTTT.

This clonotype was detected ten times or more. The chain is built from TRBV7-8 and TRBJ1-2, with D hard to call. The V and J ends lost 4 bases and 1 base respectively, with 13 bases between them. The germline V gene encodes CDR1 SGHVS and CDR2 FQNEAQ. This CDR3 has 15 amino acids. The chain's CDR3 is CASSSQRSFNYGYTF. In DNA, the CDR3 is TGTGCCAGCAGCTCTCAACGGAGCTTTAACTATGGCTACACCTTC. Using reference TRBV7-8 and TRBJ1-2 for the parts outside the CDR3, the full variable domain is GAGVSQSPRYKVAKRGQDVALRCDPISGHVSLFWYQQALGQGPEFLTYFQNEAQLDKSGLPSDRFFAERPEGSVSTLKIQRTQQEDSAVYLCASSSQRSFNYGYTFGSGTRLTVV.

This clonotype was counted only a few times. The chain links TRBV12-3 or TRBV12-4 to TRBJ1-2; TRBD1 agrees at 8 bases. CDR3 length: 13 amino acids. Trimming removed 5 bases from V and 8 bases from J; junction bases left unmatched: 7. CDR3 protein: CASSRTGGWGYTF. CDR3 DNA sequence: TGTGCCAGCAGTAGAACAGGGGGTTGGGGCTACACCTTC.

This clonotype turned up a few times. The V call is TRBV7-9, the J call TRBJ1-3, with D unclear. CDR3 length: 15 amino acids. V gave up 6 bases and J gave up 0 bases, with 12 bases separating them. Germline CDR1 and CDR2: SEHNR and FQNEAQ (reference sequence). Written as DNA, the CDR3 is TGTGCCAGCAGACATAACCTGAGCTCTGGAAACACCATATATTTT. It codes for CASRHNLSSGNTIYF.

This clonotype was observed a few times. The J gene is TRBJ2-5, the V gene TRBV4-1; 12 bases match TRBD2. The V and J ends lost 4 bases and 6 bases, in that order; junction bases with no gene match: 6. Per germline, CDR1 MGHRA and CDR2 YSYEKL. The CDR3 covers 15 residues. The CDR3: CASSPSGGATKTQYF. In nucleotides, the CDR3 is TGCGCCAGCAGCCCTAGCGGGGGGGCGACGAAGACCCAGTACTTC.

The V and J genes are TRBV15 and TRBJ2-1; maybe TRBD1 (6 bases). The CDR3 contains 13 residues. Germline lookup yields CDR1 LNHNV and CDR2 YYDKDF (reference sequence). Trimming cost V 8 bases and J 7 bases, with 15 bases left between them. Here the CDR3 reads CATGRGHGNEQFF. CDR3 nucleotide sequence: TGTGCCACCGGAAGGGGACATGGGAATGAGCAGTTCTTC.

This chain's CDR3 is CASSTTWGEQYV. CDR3 sequence (DNA): TGTGCCAGCAGCACCACGTGGGGCGAGCAGTACGTC. The chain joins TRBV7-2 to TRBJ2-7; no reliable D call. The V gene's germline CDR1 is SGHTA and CDR2 FQGNSA. CDR3 size: 12 residues. V was shortened by 5 bases and J by 6 bases, with 11 bases between the two germline ends.

This clonotype came up many times. The V gene is TRBV6-5, the J gene TRBJ2-4; 8 bases line up with TRBD1. The CDR3 is 14 amino acids. Trimming at V came to 0 bases and at J to 5 bases, leaving 0 bases not matched to a gene. Germline CDR1 is MNHEY and CDR2 is SVGAGI. The CDR3 protein is CASSYSGQENIQYF. CDR3 sequence (DNA): TGTGCCAGCAGTTACTCGGGACAGGAAAACATTCAGTACTTC.

This clonotype was seen at least ten times. V usage is TRBV4-3 and J usage is TRBJ2-2, with no clear D. This CDR3 spans 16 amino acids. The germline V gene has CDR1 LGHNA and CDR2 YSLEER. V dropped 0 bases and J dropped 5 bases, with 13 bases sitting between them. The CDR3 protein is CASSQDPNPRTGELFF. For the CDR3, the DNA is TGCGCCAGCAGCCAAGATCCAAACCCCCGGACCGGGGAGCTGTTTTTT.

The chain combines TRBV5-4 with TRBJ2-5, with 9 nucleotides matching TRBD1. This CDR3 comprises 16 residues. V shed 4 bases, J shed 1 base, and the junction held 8 bases outside the gene matches. Looked up from germline, CDR1 is SGHNT and CDR2 is YYREEE (reference sequence). Written as DNA, the CDR3 is TGTGCCAGCAGCCGCACAGGGGGCTTGGGCCAAGAGACCCAGTACTTC. Its protein product is CASSRTGGLGQETQYF.

This clonotype was counted between two and nine times. The CDR3 sequence is CASSPGTSGVNEQFF. Here the CDR3 DNA reads TGCGCCAGCAGCCCGGGGACTAGCGGGGTTAATGAGCAGTTCTTC. The chain uses TRBV5-1 and TRBJ2-1; 13 positions match TRBD2. The V segment lost 4 bases and the J segment 7 bases; nucleotides outside the gene matches: 5. CDR3 length: 15 amino acids. The germline V gene encodes CDR1 SGHRS and CDR2 YFSETQ.

The J gene is TRBJ2-1, the V gene TRBV6-4; the match to TRBD1 covers 10 bases. Germline CDR1 is MRHNA and CDR2 is SNTAGT. The CDR3 sequence is 15 residues long. V was clipped by 8 bases and J by 4 bases; unmatched bases: 8. The chain's CDR3 is CASRPGTGDYNEQFF. The CDR3 nucleotides are TGTGCCAGCCGACCTGGGACAGGGGATTACAATGAGCAGTTCTTC.

This clonotype was seen repeatedly, ten times or more. This CDR3 is CASSDGTGGRETQYF. The CDR3 DNA is TGTGCCAGCAGTGATGGGACAGGGGGCCGAGAGACCCAGTACTTC. The V and J genes are TRBV6-4 and TRBJ2-5; 12 bases map to TRBD1. The germline CDR1 and CDR2 sequences are MRHNA and SNTAGT. The trim removed 3 bases at V and 4 bases at J, leaving 3 bases unmatched. The CDR3 contains 15 residues.

The CDR3 loop reads CASKMGQAELNTEAFF. CDR3 sequence (DNA): TGTGCCAGCAAAATGGGACAGGCGGAATTGAACACTGAAGCTTTCTTT. This chain links TRBV7-6 with TRBJ1-1, with 8 bases matching TRBD1. Germline loops: CDR1 SGHVS, CDR2 FNYEAQ. CDR3 length: 16 amino acids. J gave up 0 bases and V 7 bases, and 10 bases lay outside the gene matches. Based on the CDR3 plus reference TRBV7-6 and TRBJ1-1, the full variable domain is GAGVSQSPRYKVTKRGQDVALRCDPISGHVSLYWYRQALGQGPEFLTYFNYEAQQDKSGLPNDRFSAERPEGSISTLTIQRTEQRDSAMYRCASKMGQAELNTEAFFGQGTRLTVV.

This clonotype was seen many times. This rearrangement joins TRBV7-3 to TRBJ2-1; D possibly uses TRBD1 or TRBD2 (6 bases each). This CDR3 has 12 amino acids. V lost 10 bases and J lost 9, with 16 bases in between. Looked up from germline, CDR1 is SGHTA and CDR2 is FQGTGA. DNA of the CDR3: TGTGCCACCTCACGGGGGCAGGGTGAGCAGTTCTTC. Translation: CATSRGQGEQFF.

This clonotype was counted at least ten times. This chain joins TRBV27 and TRBJ2-1; D gene unclear. The germline V gene encodes CDR1 MNHEY and CDR2 SMNVEV (reference sequence). The CDR3 totals 14 residues. V gave up 5 bases and J gave up 4 bases, with 12 bases separating them. The CDR3 bases are TGTGCCAGCAGTCCGGTCTGGGGATACAATGAGCAGTTCTTC. Protein sequence: CASSPVWGYNEQFF.

This chain uses TRBV9 with TRBJ2-6; D ambiguous. Trimming stripped 2 bases from V and 0 bases from J, with 15 bases between. CDR3 size: 18 residues. The germline V gene has CDR1 SGDLS and CDR2 YYNGEE. CDR3 sequence reads: CASSVPSLTGSGANVLTF. The CDR3 region has the DNA TGTGCCAGCAGCGTGCCCTCCTTGACGGGCTCTGGGGCCAACGTCCTGACTTTC.

This chain joins TRBV2 and TRBJ1-4, with a weak D call TRBD1 (5 bases). The V and J ends lost 3 bases and 4 bases respectively, with 12 bases between them. The CDR3 has 15 residues. Germline CDR1 SNHLY, CDR2 FYNNEI. The DNA of the CDR3 is TGTGCCAGCAGTGACCCAGGGTTGGGTAATGAAAAACTGTTTTTT. Protein product: CASSDPGLGNEKLFF. Variable domain in full (rest from reference TRBV2 and TRBJ1-4): EPEVTQTPSHQVTQMGQEVILRCVPISNHLYFYWYRQILGQKVEFLVSFYNNEISEKSEIFDDQFSVERPDGSNFTLKIRSTKLEDSAMYFCASSDPGLGNEKLFFGSGTQLSVL.

Only a few counts were recorded for this clonotype. The chain has TRBV5-1 and TRBJ2-1; D possibly corresponds to TRBD1 (5 bases). The CDR3 spans 14 residues. V was trimmed by 2 bases and J by 10 bases, leaving 16 bases between them. Germline V CDR1 and CDR2: SGHRS, YFSETQ. The CDR3 DNA follows: TGCGCCAGCAGCTTCCAAAATTACCAGGGCGAGCAGTTCTTC. It specifies CASSFQNYQGEQFF.